The 24 T cell receptor beta chains below come from one sample, sequenced in a study of human T cells and chemical hapten exposure. Time point indicated: patch test 1, 2 weeks after DPC sensitization. Treatment of the sample: therapeutic diphenylcyclopropenone sensitization with weekly scalp DPC. TCRdb recomputed calls from the RACE reads with MiXCR, one row per CDR3 protein. Altogether around 340,000 distinct CDR3 sequences are present, roughly 6.9% being singletons, with the ten largest covering roughly 8%. The sequencing used whole blood, collected in connection with sensitization to the hapten diphenylcyclopropenone (DPC). The receptors originated from a woman between 18 and 29 years old with alopecia areata. Some clones in this sample may be carry-over from other donors' samples.

The chain employs TRBV5-5 and TRBJ1-3; 10 bases fit TRBD1. Germline values: CDR1 SGHKS, CDR2 YYEKEE (reference sequence). The ends lost 7 bases at V and 2 bases at J; junction bases unmatched: 9. This CDR3 region has 16 residues. The CDR3 sequence is CASFESDRGTGNTIYF. The CDR3 bases are TGTGCCAGCTTCGAGTCGGACAGGGGGACTGGAAACACCATATATTTT.

This clonotype was counted between two and nine times. The chain has TRBV28 and TRBJ2-7, with no clear D. Trimming cost V 3 bases and J 3 bases, with 12 bases left between them. Per germline, CDR1 MDHEN and CDR2 SYDVKM. This CDR3 comprises 14 residues. CDR3 sequence (DNA): TGTGCCAGCAGTTTCCCCACGGATCTCTACGAGCAGTACTTC. Translated: CASSFPTDLYEQYF.

The CDR3 bases are TGTGCCAGCAGCGACCGGTCTGACGAAAAACTGTTTTTT. This encodes CASSDRSDEKLFF. The chain carries TRBV25-1 and TRBJ1-4; the D is unclear. Germline-derived CDR1 and CDR2 are MGHDK and SYGVNS. V lost 6 bases, J lost 8 bases, and 13 bases lay in between. The CDR3 loop spans 13 amino acids.

The chain joins TRBV7-3 to TRBJ1-3; no firm D call. Trimming cost V 4 bases and J 0 bases, with 7 bases left between them. This CDR3 is built from 14 residues. The germline gives CDR1 SGHTA, CDR2 FQGTGA. In nucleotides, the CDR3 is TGTGCCAGCAGCTCGACACTCTCTGGAAACACCATATATTTT. Its protein is CASSSTLSGNTIYF.

J is TRBJ2-3 and V is TRBV7-2; TRBD2 might be the D (5 bases). With 2 bases removed from V and 2 bases from J, the gap between germline ends came to 14 bases. Germline values: CDR1 SGHTA, CDR2 FQGNSA. CDR3 length equals 16 residues. The CDR3 nucleotides read TGTGCCAGCAGCTTATGGGCTAGCCCTCCCACAGATACGCAGTATTTT. It specifies CASSLWASPPTDTQYF.

The sample holds a few counts of this clonotype. The chain carries TRBV18 and TRBJ2-5, with D maybe TRBD1 (6 bases). This CDR3 has 14 residues. Trimming took off 8 bases at V and 1 base at J, with 14 bases between the two ends. Germline V lookup: CDR1 KGHSH, CDR2 LQKENI. The CDR3 nucleotides read TGTGCCAGCACCACCGGACAGTCCCAAGAGACCCAGTACTTC. This translates into CASTTGQSQETQYF.

The J gene is TRBJ1-1, the V gene TRBV6-5; 9 nucleotides line up with TRBD1. The J segment lost 3 bases and the V segment lost 4 bases, leaving 6 bases of the junction unmatched. The CDR3 runs to 15 residues. Per germline, CDR1 MNHEY and CDR2 SVGAGI. The CDR3 region has the DNA TGTGCCAGCAGTTCCCACAGGGGGCTGTACACTGAAGCTTTCTTT. The encoded protein is CASSSHRGLYTEAFF.

This clonotype has more than one count but fewer than ten. This rearrangement joins TRBV4-1 to TRBJ1-6; possible D gene TRBD1, 5 bases. The ends were cut back, 3 bases at V and 7 bases at J, with 16 bases in the middle. The CDR3 is 16 amino acids. Germline-derived CDR1 and CDR2 are MGHRA and YSYEKL. CDR3 coding DNA: TGCGCCAGCAGCCACGACCAGGGTTATCTCAATTCACCCCTCCACTTT. It is translated as CASSHDQGYLNSPLHF.

The sample holds many counts of this clonotype. The V gene is TRBV12-3 or TRBV12-4, the J gene TRBJ2-1; D gene uncertain. The V end lost 4 bases, the J end lost 2 bases, and 12 bases lay between the germline ends. The CDR3 runs 15 residues. The CDR3 here is CASSSRSGAYNEQFF. DNA of the CDR3: TGTGCCAGCAGTTCCCGGTCTGGGGCCTACAATGAGCAGTTCTTC.

This clonotype was recorded at least ten times. The chain uses TRBV9 and TRBJ2-7; either TRBD1 or TRBD2 may fit D (5 bases each). There are 15 residues in the CDR3. Trimming cost V 4 bases and J 0 bases, with 14 bases left between them. Germline loops: CDR1 SGDLS, CDR2 YYNGEE. CDR3 coding DNA: TGTGCCAGCAGCAGTTCCGGGGCGAGCTCCTACGAGCAGTACTTC. Encoded protein: CASSSSGASSYEQYF.

The chain has TRBV4-1 and TRBJ2-5; D is ambiguous. The V gene lost 3 bases and the J gene lost 3 bases, with 11 bases spanning the gap. This CDR3 comprises 14 residues. The germline V gene encodes CDR1 MGHRA and CDR2 YSYEKL. The CDR3 is CASSQSGREETQYF. The CDR3, as DNA: TGCGCCAGCAGCCAGTCGGGCCGAGAAGAGACCCAGTACTTC.

This chain joins TRBV9 and TRBJ1-4; D call uncertain. The CDR3 is made up of 15 amino acids. Germline CDR1 is SGDLS and CDR2 is YYNGEE. V dropped 2 bases and J dropped 2 bases, with 10 bases sitting between them. The CDR3, as DNA: TGTGCCAGCAGCGTCTCCCACGAGACTAATGAAAAACTGTTTTTT. Encoded protein: CASSVSHETNEKLFF.

This clonotype occurred many times. The rearrangement joins TRBV10-3 to TRBJ1-5; D unclear. This CDR3 contains 13 residues. The V end lost 3 bases, the J end lost 7 bases, and 10 bases lay between the germline ends. Per the germline V gene, CDR1 is ENHRY and CDR2 is SYGVKD. The CDR3 coding sequence is TGTGCCATCAGTGAAGAGGGAGGACAGCCCCAGCATTTT. This encodes CAISEEGGQPQHF.

This clonotype appeared a few times. The rearrangement uses TRBV28 and TRBJ1-2, with D unclear. CDR1 and CDR2 (germline): MDHEN, SYDVKM. Trimming removed 3 bases from V and 5 bases from J, with 7 bases in between. This CDR3 comprises 12 residues. The CDR3 DNA is TGTGCCAGCAGTTTGAACCTTTATGGCTACACCTTC. This codes for CASSLNLYGYTF.

This sequence joins TRBV7-8 and TRBJ1-1, with 9 bases that match TRBD1. V gave up 5 bases and J gave up 11 bases; unmatched junction bases: 15. Germline V gene data show CDR1 as SGHVS and CDR2 as FQNEAQ. The CDR3 totals 15 residues. This chain's CDR3 is CASSLRTPGQGWAFF. CDR3 nucleotides: TGTGCCAGCAGCCTCCGTACGCCGGGACAGGGCTGGGCTTTCTTT.

This clonotype was observed many times. The rearrangement joins TRBV7-8 to TRBJ2-7; D is ambiguous. Germline V gene lookup returns CDR1 SGHVS and CDR2 FQNEAQ. CDR3 length: 12 amino acids. V dropped 4 bases and J dropped 5 bases, with 9 bases sitting between them. In DNA form, the CDR3 reads TGTGCCAGCAGCTCCGAGGCAAACGAGCAGTACTTC. Translating gives CASSSEANEQYF.

Ten or more counts support this clonotype. The chain has TRBV12-3 or TRBV12-4 and TRBJ1-6; D remains ambiguous. Trimming removed 0 bases at V and 10 bases at J, with 7 bases between. The CDR3 runs to 13 residues. CDR3 nucleotides: TGTGCCAGCAGTTTAGCCGGGGAGTCACCCCTCCACTTT. Translation gives CASSLAGESPLHF.

This clonotype was seen a handful of times. The rearrangement uses TRBV12-3 or TRBV12-4 and TRBJ2-7, with D possibly being TRBD1 (6 bases). This CDR3 has 13 amino acids. With 4 bases removed from V and 2 bases from J, the gap between germline ends came to 9 bases. As DNA, the CDR3 is TGTGCCAGCAGTTACGGGACAACCTACGAGCAGTACTTC. Residues: CASSYGTTYEQYF.

This chain links TRBV27 with TRBJ1-4, with D perhaps TRBD1 (6 bases). The ends were cut back, 5 bases at V and 3 bases at J, with 13 bases in the middle. This CDR3 spans 15 amino acids. Per the germline V gene, CDR1 is MNHEY and CDR2 is SMNVEV (reference sequence). CDR3 residues: CASSPRGAANEKLFF. The CDR3 nucleotides read TGTGCCAGCAGTCCAAGGGGGGCAGCTAATGAAAAACTGTTTTTT. Full variable domain (outside the CDR3, taken from reference TRBV27 and TRBJ1-4): EAQVTQNPRYLITVTGKKLTVTCSQNMNHEYMSWYRQDPGLGLRQIYYSMNVEVTDKGDVPEGYKVSRKEKRNFPLILESPSPNQTSLYFCASSPRGAANEKLFFGSGTQLSVL.

The CDR3 coding sequence is TGTGCCAGCAGTTCCTTTAGACAGGGGGCGGACACTGAAGCTTTCTTT. Its protein product is CASSSFRQGADTEAFF. This chain links TRBV6-5 with TRBJ1-1; 10 bases fit TRBD1. V lost 4 bases, J lost 3 bases, and 8 bases stayed unmatched. The CDR3 runs to 16 residues. The V gene's germline CDR1 is MNHEY and CDR2 SVGAGI.

This clonotype was counted at least ten times. The chain joins TRBV11-3 to TRBJ2-2; 7 bases are a match to TRBD1. This CDR3 is built from 16 residues. The junction had 8 bases not matched to a gene; V was cut back by 5 bases and J by 2 bases. The germline V gene encodes CDR1 SGHNT and CDR2 YENEEA. CDR3 coding DNA: TGTGCCAGCAGCCCTTATGGGACAGCAAACACCGGGGAGCTGTTTTTT. It is translated as CASSPYGTANTGELFF.

The sample holds many counts of this clonotype. The chain has TRBV6-2 or TRBV6-3 and TRBJ2-3; D gene uncertain. Trimming took 7 bases from V and 6 from J, leaving 11 bases between them. CDR1 MNHEY and CDR2 SVGEGT come from the germline V gene. The CDR3 loop spans 12 amino acids. In DNA form, the CDR3 reads TGTGCCAGCACCTCCTCGATGGATACGCAGTATTTT. It codes for CASTSSMDTQYF.

This chain connects TRBV6-2 or TRBV6-3 to TRBJ1-5, with D unclear. The CDR3 spans 14 residues. Germline V gives CDR1 MNHEY, CDR2 SVGEGT. The germline V and J ends were trimmed by 2 bases and 7 bases, with 12 bases remaining between them. CDR3 DNA: TGTGCCAGCAGTTACGAGGGTATCGGGCAGCCCCAGCATTTT. Translation gives CASSYEGIGQPQHF.

This clonotype was seen ten or more times. Mismatch with germline at one junction end may stem from a read error. The CDR3 DNA is TGTGCCAGCAGGTTAAGATCCGGGGCAGGGTTCAACTTC. It yields the protein CASRLRSGAGFNF. V and J are TRBV7-2 and TRBJ2-7; D is perhaps TRBD1 or TRBD2 (5 bases each). The CDR3 is 13 amino acids. Germline CDR1 is SGHTA and CDR2 is FQGNSA.